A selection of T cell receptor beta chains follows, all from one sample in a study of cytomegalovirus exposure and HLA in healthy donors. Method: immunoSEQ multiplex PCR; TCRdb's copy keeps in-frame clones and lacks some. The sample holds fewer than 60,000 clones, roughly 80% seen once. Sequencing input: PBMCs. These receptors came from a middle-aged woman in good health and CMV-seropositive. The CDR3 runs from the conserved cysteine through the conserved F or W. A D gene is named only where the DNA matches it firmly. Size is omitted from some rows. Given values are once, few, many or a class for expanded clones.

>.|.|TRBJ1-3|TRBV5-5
TGTGCCAGCAGCTCCATAGCGGGCTCTGGAAACACCATATATTTT
CASSSIAGSGNTIYF
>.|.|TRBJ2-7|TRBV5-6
TGTGCCAGCAGCGCGGGAATTACCTACGAGCAGTACTTC
CASSAGITYEQYF
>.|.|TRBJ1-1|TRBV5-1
TGTGCCAGCAGCCAGGTACTCCAGGGCCGCGCTGAAGCTTTCTTT
CASSQVLQGRAEAFF
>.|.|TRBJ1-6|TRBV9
TGTGCCAGCAGCCCGGACTTATCTTCACCCCTCCACTTT
CASSPDLSSPLHF
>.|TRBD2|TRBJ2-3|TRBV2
TGTGCCAGCAGTGAAATGGGGCTAGCGGGGGGGCCGGGGACAGATACGCAGTATTTT
CASSEMGLAGGPGTDTQYF
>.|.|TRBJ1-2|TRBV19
TGTGCCGCCCATGGGCAGGGGTACTATGGCTACACCTTC
CAAHGQGYYGYTF
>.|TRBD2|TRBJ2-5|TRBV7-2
TGTGCCAGCAGCCCCCGCGGGGGGCCGGAGGGTAAAGAGACCCAGTACTTC
CASSPRGGPEGKETQYF
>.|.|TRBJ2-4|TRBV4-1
TGCGCCAGCAGCCCCTCCTTTGGGACTTCGGACAAAAACATTCAGTACTTC
CASSPSFGTSDKNIQYF
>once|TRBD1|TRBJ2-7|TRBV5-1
TGCGCCAGCAGCTCGACGGTGGGACAGGGAAGCTACGAGCAGTACTTC
CASSSTVGQGSYEQYF
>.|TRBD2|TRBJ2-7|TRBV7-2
TGTGCCAGCAGCTTACGCTCTCTAGCGGGGGGTTCAATCTACGAGCAGTACTTC
CASSLRSLAGGSIYEQYF
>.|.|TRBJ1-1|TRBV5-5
TGTGCCAGCAGCCCCGGACCCTTGAGGGCTGAAGCTTTCTTT
CASSPGPLRAEAFF
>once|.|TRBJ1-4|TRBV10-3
TGTGCCATCAGTGAGTCGCGGGAAAAACTGTTTTTT
CAISESREKLFF
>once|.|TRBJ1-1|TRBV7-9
TGTGCCAGCAGCTCCCTAGGCGGGAGGAACACTGAAGCTTTCTTT
CASSSLGGRNTEAFF
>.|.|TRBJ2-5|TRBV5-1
TGCGCCAGCAGCTCACCCCCGGACAGCTACCAAGAGACCCAGTACTTC
CASSSPPDSYQETQYF
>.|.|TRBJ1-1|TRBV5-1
TGCGCCAGCAGCTTGGGCCCCTCTGCCAGAAACACTGAAGCTTTCTTT
CASSLGPSARNTEAFF
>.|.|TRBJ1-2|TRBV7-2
TGTGCCAGCAGCCCATTGGGGGGAACGACAAGGCCACCTCTCTATGGCTACACCTTC
CASSPLGGTTRPPLYGYTF
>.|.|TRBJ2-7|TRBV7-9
TGTGCCAGCAGCCCGAGCATGACCTACGAGCAGTACTTC
CASSPSMTYEQYF